This T cell receptor (beta chain) was found in a study of human T cells and chemical hapten exposure. Study results and caveats: There was no change with DPC sensitization in TCRs above 1 in 1000 frequency.

The library attached unique molecular identifiers to individual cDNA molecules. As handled by the study authors: TCR counts had a median of approximately 87,000 per sample and spanned about 20,000 to 700,000. TCRdb itself ran the RACE reads through MiXCR, one entry per CDR3 protein. TCRdb, not the authors, supplied the V and J calls. The table includes 80,000 to 95,000 distinct CDR3 sequences, 9.5% to 13% detected once. This clonotype was counted only a few times. No antigen is known for it. The time point here: patch test 2, 6 weeks after DPC sensitization. Sample treatment: therapeutic diphenylcyclopropenone sensitization with weekly scalp DPC. The study drew its donors from alopecia patients who were 18 to 70 years old and suitable for DPC. This receptor was identified in a man aged 18 to 29 with alopecia areata. Some clones in this sample may be carry-over from other donors' samples. Source: whole blood, taken in connection with sensitization to the hapten diphenylcyclopropenone (DPC).

The CDR3, as DNA: TGCGCCAGCAGCTCGGAGGCGCTTGGAGCCAAAAACATTCAGTACTTC. Residues: CASSSEALGAKNIQYF. The chain recombines TRBV5-1 with TRBJ2-4; a weak D match, TRBD2 (5 bases). CDR3 length: 16 amino acids. Germline lookup yields CDR1 SGHRS and CDR2 YFSETQ. V lost 3 bases to trimming and J lost 0 bases, with 13 bases between them. Supplemented by reference TRBV5-1 and TRBJ2-4, the full variable domain reads KAGVTQTPRYLIKTRGQQVTLSCSPISGHRSVSWYQQTPGQGLQFLFEYFSETQRNKGNFPGRFSGRQFSNSRSEMNVSTLELGDSALYLCASSSEALGAKNIQYFGAGTRLSVL.